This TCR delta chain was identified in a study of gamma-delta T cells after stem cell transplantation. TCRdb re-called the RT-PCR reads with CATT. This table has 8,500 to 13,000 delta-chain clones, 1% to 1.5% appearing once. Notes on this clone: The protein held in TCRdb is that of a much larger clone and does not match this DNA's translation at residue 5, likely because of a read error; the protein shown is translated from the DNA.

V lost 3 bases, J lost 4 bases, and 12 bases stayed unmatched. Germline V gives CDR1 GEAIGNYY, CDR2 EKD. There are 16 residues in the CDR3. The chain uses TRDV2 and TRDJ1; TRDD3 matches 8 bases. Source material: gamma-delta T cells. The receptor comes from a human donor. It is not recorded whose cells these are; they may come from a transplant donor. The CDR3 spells CACDSLLGGAIDKLIF. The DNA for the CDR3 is TGTGCCTGTGACTCCTTACTGGGGGGCGCCATCGATAAACTCATCTTT.